Listed below are T cell receptor beta chains from one sample, sequenced in a study of blood T cell repertoires in COVID-19. Profiling relied on immunoSEQ multiplex PCR, and the TCRdb table lists in-frame clones only, not all of them. The sample holds roughly 35,000 clones, approximately 80% seen once. Sequencing input: peripheral blood. Source of these receptors: an older woman with acute or convalescent COVID-19. The CDR3 runs from the conserved cysteine through the conserved F or W. D genes are given only for firm matches. Not all rows give a size; the values are once, few, many and, for expanded clones, a class.

>-|TRBV30|-|TRBJ1-1
CAWTRGGPKNTEAFF
TGTGCCTGGACTCGGGGGGGACCGAAGAACACTGAAGCTTTCTTT
>-|TRBV3-1/TRBV3-2|-|TRBJ1-1
CASSQDRWNTEAFF
TGTGCCAGCAGCCAAGATCGGTGGAACACTGAAGCTTTCTTT
>few|TRBV27|-|TRBJ2-1
CASSPETVGRIGTGLRNEQFF
TGTGCCAGCAGTCCCGAAACCGTGGGGAGGATCGGGACGGGGCTTCGCAATGAGCAGTTCTTC
>-|TRBV28|TRBD1|TRBJ2-7
CASSQDRARQQYF
TGTGCCAGCAGCCAGGACAGGGCTCGACAGCAGTACTTC
>-|TRBV28|TRBD1|TRBJ1-3
CASRRQGAGNTIYF
TGTGCCAGCAGAAGACAGGGGGCTGGAAACACCATATATTTT
>-|TRBV10-3|-|TRBJ1-1
CAISESRNTEAFF
TGTGCCATCAGTGAGTCTAGGAACACTGAAGCTTTCTTT
>few|TRBV10-3|TRBD2|TRBJ2-1
CAILSGGADYNEQFF
TGTGCCATTCTCAGCGGGGGGGCGGATTACAATGAGCAGTTCTTC
>-|TRBV24-1|-|TRBJ2-2
CATAPAGDNTGELFF
TGTGCCACCGCACCCGCCGGGGATAACACCGGGGAGCTGTTTTTT
>-|TRBV2|-|TRBJ1-2
CASSASGSGYTF
TGTGCCAGCAGTGCCTCAGGGTCTGGCTACACCTTC
>-|TRBV7-2|-|TRBJ2-1
CASSLDKGTYNEQFF
TGTGCCAGCAGCTTAGACAAGGGGACTTACAATGAGCAGTTCTTC
>-|TRBV5-6|-|TRBJ2-3
CASSSPARGPDTQYF
TGTGCCAGCAGCTCGCCGGCCAGGGGCCCAGATACGCAGTATTTT
>-|TRBV12-3/TRBV12-4|-|TRBJ1-2
CASSQGLRGYTF
TGTGCCAGCAGTCAAGGACTTCGTGGCTACACCTTC
>few|TRBV2|TRBD1|TRBJ1-2
CASSAGTEMLNTF
TGTGCCAGCAGTGCCGGGACAGAAATGTTGAACACCTTC
>-|TRBV6-1|-|TRBJ1-6
CASSESMGGGLPLHF
TGTGCCAGCAGTGAATCGATGGGAGGTGGGTTACCCCTCCACTTT
>-|TRBV10-3|-|TRBJ2-5
CATSTDEGDQETQYF
TGTGCCACCTCGACGGACGAAGGGGACCAAGAGACCCAGTACTTC
>-|TRBV11-2|-|TRBJ2-7
CASSSSYEQYF
TGTGCCAGCAGTTCTTCCTACGAGCAGTACTTC
>-|TRBV19|TRBD1|TRBJ1-6
CASSVQGAGLNSPLHF
TGTGCCAGTAGTGTTCAGGGGGCCGGTTTGAATTCACCCCTCCACTTT
>-|TRBV19|-|TRBJ2-5
CASSPGQLQETQYF
TGTGCCAGTAGCCCTGGACAACTCCAAGAGACCCAGTACTTC
>-|TRBV4-2|TRBD2|TRBJ2-1
CASSQDRWIQRGGPSEQFF
TGTGCCAGCAGCCAAGATCGATGGATTCAGCGGGGGGGCCCGAGTGAGCAGTTCTTC
>-|TRBV27|TRBD2|TRBJ2-1
CASSLGLAGEYNEQFF
TGTGCCAGCAGTTTAGGACTAGCGGGGGAATACAATGAGCAGTTCTTC
>-|TRBV12-3/TRBV12-4|TRBD2|TRBJ2-3
CASSRSGGTQYF
TGTGCCAGCAGCCGCAGCGGGGGGACGCAGTATTTT
>-|TRBV5-4|-|TRBJ1-2
CASGNPRDSYRGYTF
TGTGCCAGCGGCAACCCTCGGGACTCTTATAGGGGCTACACCTTC
>-|TRBV3-1/TRBV3-2|-|TRBJ1-2
CASSQGGPGRGYGYTF
TGTGCCAGCAGCCAAGGGGGCCCCGGCAGGGGCTATGGCTACACCTTC
>-|TRBV7-9|-|TRBJ1-2
CASSLDRTSNYGYTF
TGTGCCAGCAGCCTAGACAGGACCTCTAACTATGGCTACACCTTC
>few|TRBV5-6|-|TRBJ1-5
CASSLYDRINQPQHF
TGTGCCAGCAGCCTTTACGACAGAATCAATCAGCCCCAGCATTTT
>once|TRBV15|-|TRBJ1-5
CATSSQGQDQPQHF
TGTGCCACCAGCAGCCAGGGGCAGGATCAGCCCCAGCATTTT
>once|TRBV6-4|TRBD2|TRBJ2-3
CASSEVAGGGTQYF
TGTGCCAGCAGTGAAGTGGCGGGGGGAGGTACGCAGTATTTT
>few|TRBV6-2/TRBV6-3|-|TRBJ1-4
CASSQVWGVSGEKLFF
TGTGCCAGCAGCCAGGTTTGGGGAGTATCGGGTGAAAAACTGTTTTTT
>-|TRBV7-8|TRBD1|TRBJ1-4
CASSLPGQGNEKLFF
TGTGCCAGCAGCCTGCCGGGACAGGGGAACGAAAAACTGTTTTTT
>-|TRBV7-2|-|TRBJ2-5
CASSLGAQETQYF
TGTGCCAGCAGCTTAGGGGCGCAAGAGACCCAGTACTTC
>-|TRBV19|-|TRBJ1-4
CASSPGGAGTNEKLFF
TGTGCCAGTAGTCCAGGTGGGGCAGGAACTAATGAAAAACTGTTTTTT
>few|TRBV19|-|TRBJ1-2
CASRKTGQPGHGYTF
TGTGCCAGTAGGAAAACCGGACAGCCGGGGCATGGCTACACCTTC
>-|TRBV7-2|-|TRBJ1-2
CASSLGGATGDGYTF
TGTGCCAGCAGCTTAGGAGGAGCGACTGGCGATGGCTACACCTTC
>-|TRBV27|TRBD2|TRBJ2-2
CASSFWTSGDTGELFF
TGTGCCAGCAGTTTCTGGACTAGCGGGGACACCGGGGAGCTGTTTTTT
>few|TRBV7-3|-|TRBJ1-5
CASSLGQDQPQHF
TGTGCCAGCAGCTTAGGTCAGGATCAGCCCCAGCATTTT
>large|TRBV6-1|-|TRBJ2-5
CASSVRRYGLTETQYF
TGTGCCAGCAGTGTCCGTAGGTATGGACTGACGGAGACCCAGTACTTC
>-|TRBV30|TRBD2|TRBJ2-3
CAWSSPSSGVSTDTQYF
TGTGCCTGGAGCTCCCCTTCTAGCGGGGTTAGCACAGATACGCAGTATTTT
>-|TRBV5-6|-|TRBJ1-1
CASASRDTEAFF
TGTGCCAGCGCCTCCCGGGACACTGAAGCTTTCTTT
>-|TRBV11-1|-|TRBJ1-6
CASSPRGNNSPLHF
TGTGCCAGCAGCCCACGGGGGAATAATTCACCCCTCCACTTT
>-|TRBV27|-|TRBJ1-1
CASSLSTGGGTEAFF
TGTGCCAGCAGTTTGTCTACCGGGGGGGGAACTGAAGCTTTCTTT
>-|TRBV5-1|TRBD2|TRBJ2-1
CASSLRLAGGLNEQFF
TGCGCCAGCAGCTTGCGTCTAGCGGGGGGGCTCAATGAGCAGTTCTTC
>-|TRBV3-1/TRBV3-2|TRBD1|TRBJ1-2
CASSKQGADGYTF
TGTGCCAGCAGTAAACAGGGGGCGGATGGCTACACCTTC
>-|TRBV19|-|TRBJ1-5
CASSLQVLWNSNQPQHF
TGTGCCAGTAGTCTACAGGTTCTATGGAATAGCAATCAGCCCCAGCATTTT
>-|TRBV28|-|TRBJ1-1
CASSLMPLTGNTEAFF
TGTGCCAGCAGCCTTATGCCCCTAACAGGGAACACTGAAGCTTTCTTT
>-|TRBV11-1|-|TRBJ2-1
CASSNRGNHNEQFF
TGTGCCAGCAGTAATCGCGGCAACCACAATGAGCAGTTCTTC
>-|TRBV5-1|TRBD2|TRBJ2-7
CASSLSRGGLEQYF
TGCGCCAGCAGCTTGTCCCGGGGGGGCCTCGAGCAGTACTTC
>-|TRBV19|TRBD1|TRBJ1-1
CASSFKGAPGTEAFF
TGTGCCAGTAGTTTCAAGGGGGCGCCGGGGACTGAAGCTTTCTTT
>-|TRBV19|TRBD1|TRBJ1-1
CASRGQDTEAFF
TGTGCCAGTAGAGGACAGGACACTGAAGCTTTCTTT
>-|TRBV19|TRBD2|TRBJ2-7
CASSRNTGRGAYEQYF
TGTGCCAGTAGTAGGAACACGGGCCGGGGGGCCTACGAGCAGTACTTC
>-|TRBV12-3/TRBV12-4|-|TRBJ1-2
CASSLASNYGYTF
TGTGCCAGCAGTTTAGCCAGTAACTATGGCTACACCTTC
>-|TRBV10-2|TRBD1|TRBJ1-6
CASMTGGTSPLHF
TGCGCCAGCATGACAGGGGGGACTTCACCCCTCCACTTT
>once|TRBV5-6|-|TRBJ1-1
CASELGGRNTEAFF
TGTGCCAGCGAGTTGGGGGGACGGAACACTGAAGCTTTCTTT
>-|TRBV3-1/TRBV3-2|-|TRBJ1-3
CASSQDNPGFGNTIYF
TGTGCCAGCAGCCAAGATAATCCGGGTTTTGGAAACACCATATATTTT
>few|TRBV5-6|-|TRBJ2-1
CASSSLSSYNEQFF
TGTGCCAGCAGCTCATTGAGCTCCTACAATGAGCAGTTCTTC
>-|TRBV6-5|-|TRBJ1-2
CASSYSMAANYGYTF
TGTGCCAGCAGTTACTCGATGGCAGCTAACTATGGCTACACCTTC